The clone carrying this T cell receptor (beta chain) has more than one count but fewer than ten. This sample stems from a study of blood T cell repertoires in COVID-19. Study as a whole: Some COVID-19 samples were acute and others convalescent; all came from the United States, Italy and Spain. PBMCs, B-cell-depleted T cells, or T cells provided the cDNA or gDNA that made up the material.

Original handling: Reference gene primer amplification in the assay estimated nucleated cell counts. Here immunoSEQ multiplex PCR was the method, and the copy in TCRdb shows in-frame clones only, minus some. D and trimming come from the DNA, and the V and J calls and clone size come from that table. The data show about 230,000 clones, with 75% to 85% seen just once and less than 8% held by the top ten. Trimming cost V 4 bases and J 3 bases; bases outside gene matches: 11. Germline V gene data show CDR1 as SGHAT and CDR2 as FQNNGV. The CDR3 length is 16 residues. The chain carries TRBV11-2 and TRBJ2-7; 8 bases are shared with TRBD2. The source material was peripheral blood. This clonotype originated in a woman aged 50 to 65 with acute or convalescent COVID-19. The CDR3 reads CASSSITSGPLYEQYF. The CDR3 region has the DNA TGTGCCAGCAGCTCAATTACTAGCGGACCACTCTACGAGCAGTACTTC.